The 13 T cell receptor beta chains reported below all come from one sample, sequenced in a study of T cell responses to AZD1222 COVID-19 vaccine. The assay was immunoSEQ multiplex PCR, and TCRdb's table has in-frame clones only and misses some. Here the sample spans about 120,000 clones, approximately 90% being singletons. Source: peripheral blood, taken on day 0 of AZD1222 vaccination. The receptors were gathered from an adult in good health.

This clone was observed once. The V gene is TRBV5-6, the J gene TRBJ1-3, with D possibly matching TRBD1 (5 bases). The CDR3 has 15 amino acids. Trimming removed 1 base at V and 8 bases at J, with 16 bases between. Germline-derived CDR1 and CDR2 are SGHDT and YYEEEE. CDR3 loop: CASSLQVGALHTIYF. CDR3 nucleotide sequence: TGTGCCAGCAGCTTGCAGGTTGGGGCCCTACACACCATATATTTT.

The chain uses TRBV9 and TRBJ2-1; 7 bases align to TRBD1. With 3 bases clipped from V and 5 bases from J, the junction kept 8 bases outside the gene matches. The V gene's germline CDR1 is SGDLS and CDR2 YYNGEE. This CDR3 has 15 residues. The CDR3 protein is CASSGQGYKDNEQFF. CDR3 sequence (DNA): TGTGCCAGCAGCGGACAGGGCTATAAGGACAATGAGCAGTTCTTC.

A remark on this clone: Additional DNA sequences in this sample encode the identical CDR3. The V call is TRBV3-1 (or the pseudogene TRBV3-2), the J call TRBJ1-5; D is unclear. Germline V gene lookup returns CDR1 LGHDT and CDR2 YNNKEL (reference sequence). V lost 0 bases, J lost 7 bases, and 7 bases lay in between. This CDR3 contains 13 residues. CDR3 in amino acids: CASSQDLGQPQHF. For the CDR3, the DNA is TGTGCCAGCAGCCAAGATTTGGGGCAGCCCCAGCATTTT.

This clone showed up just a few times. The chain has TRBV7-9 and TRBJ1-1, with D unresolved. V was shortened by 5 bases and J by 1 base, with 11 bases between the two germline ends. Germline lookup yields CDR1 SEHNR and CDR2 FQNEAQ (reference sequence). The CDR3 spans 14 residues. The CDR3 loop is CASSPKSPNTEAFF. In DNA form, the CDR3 reads TGTGCCAGCAGCCCAAAGTCGCCGAACACTGAAGCTTTCTTT.

The J gene is TRBJ1-1, the V gene TRBV28; the match to TRBD1 covers 7 bases. Germline CDR1 reads MDHEN; CDR2 reads SYDVKM. Trimming cost V 6 bases and J 8 bases; bases outside gene matches: 6. The CDR3 runs to 12 residues. CDR3 residues: CASSSDRVEAFF. In nucleotides, the CDR3 is TGTGCCAGCAGCTCTGACAGGGTGGAAGCTTTCTTT. Full variable domain (rest looked up from reference TRBV28 and TRBJ1-1): DVKVTQSSRYLVKRTGEKVFLECVQDMDHENMFWYRQDPGLGLRLIYFSYDVKMKEKGDIPEGYSVSREKKERFSLILESASTNQTSMYLCASSSDRVEAFFGQGTRLTVV.

The chain couples TRBV12-3 or TRBV12-4 to TRBJ2-5; possibly TRBD1 for D (5 bases). V was trimmed by 0 bases and J by 5 bases, leaving 7 bases between them. The CDR3 is 13 amino acids. Written as DNA, the CDR3 is TGTGCCAGCAGTTTAGCAGGGGTGGAGACCCAGTACTTC. Protein sequence: CASSLAGVETQYF.

This chain uses TRBV19 with TRBJ1-2; 7 nucleotides agree with TRBD1. The V gene's germline CDR1 is LNHDA and CDR2 SQIVND (reference sequence). With V trimmed by 4 bases and J by 4 bases, 9 bases remained unmatched. The CDR3 runs to 15 residues. CDR3 DNA sequence: TGTGCCAGTAGTACCCAGAGGGGGCCGGTCTATGGCTACACCTTC. Its protein product is CASSTQRGPVYGYTF.

This sequence joins TRBV18 and TRBJ1-3; weak D call: TRBD1 (5 bases). The CDR3 covers 14 residues. The germline V gene has CDR1 KGHSH and CDR2 LQKENI. V was trimmed by 4 bases and J by 1 base, leaving 8 bases between them. The CDR3 nucleotides read TGTGCCAGCTCACGCTCAGGGTCTGGAAACACCATATATTTT. Translated, it gives CASSRSGSGNTIYF.

The chain links TRBV20-1 to TRBJ2-7; D is unclear. The CDR3 covers 11 residues. The germline V gene has CDR1 DFQATT and CDR2 SNEGSKA (reference sequence). V was clipped by 2 bases and J by 5 bases, with 7 bases between them. The CDR3 DNA reads TGCAGTGCTAGACTAGTTCACGAGCAGTACTTC. It translates to CSARLVHEQYF.

The chain couples TRBV19 to TRBJ1-6; D is unresolved. The CDR3 consists of 13 residues. CDR1 LNHDA and CDR2 SQIVND come from the germline V gene (reference sequence). The V end lost 4 bases, the J end lost 10 bases, and 11 bases lay between the germline ends. The CDR3 sequence is CASSTLGKSPLHF. DNA for the CDR3: TGTGCCAGTAGTACACTAGGGAAATCACCCCTCCACTTT.

The chain uses TRBV6-2 or TRBV6-3 and TRBJ2-2; no clear D gene. Between the trimmed V and J ends, which lost 5 bases and 0 bases, there was a span of 4 bases. CDR3 size: 13 residues. From germline, CDR1 is MNHEY and CDR2 SVGEGT. CDR3 sequence reads: CASSRPNTGELFF. The CDR3 DNA reads as TGTGCCAGCAGTAGGCCGAACACCGGGGAGCTGTTTTTT.

This rearrangement joins TRBV27 to TRBJ2-2; TRBD1 matches 9 bases. The germline V gene has CDR1 MNHEY and CDR2 SMNVEV (reference sequence). CDR3 length: 16 amino acids. Trimming removed 3 bases from V and 3 bases from J; junction bases left unmatched: 5. The CDR3 region is CASSFFRTGDTGELFF. The CDR3 DNA reads TGTGCCAGCAGTTTTTTCCGGACAGGGGACACCGGGGAGCTGTTTTTT.

The chain combines TRBV7-9 with TRBJ2-7, with no clear D. The CDR3 has 12 residues. V was shortened by 2 bases and J by 6 bases, with 8 bases between the two germline ends. The germline CDR1 and CDR2 sequences are SEHNR and FQNEAQ (reference sequence). The CDR3 here is CASSLHSIEQYF. The CDR3 DNA reads TGTGCCAGCAGCTTACATAGTATCGAGCAGTACTTC.